A selection of T cell receptor beta chains follows, all from one sample in a study of identical twins. TCRdb reanalysed the 5' RACE reads using MiXCR and keeps one entry per CDR3 protein. The sample consists of 420,000 or so distinct CDR3 sequences, around 18% of them appearing once. The sequencing sample was made of naive T cells sorted from blood. The receptor set was obtained from a man aged 50 to 59 in good health. Both conserved end residues are part of each CDR3. Each record gives: D gene, J gene, clone size, V gene, CDR3 DNA, CDR3 protein. The D gene is left open where the match is weak. Not all rows give a size; the values are once, few, many and, for expanded clones, a class.

>TRBD2|TRBJ2-1|many|TRBV5-1
TGCGCCAGCAGCCAAAGAATAGCGGGAGGGCGCAATGAGCAGTTCTTC
CASSQRIAGGRNEQFF
>.|TRBJ2-1|.|TRBV12-3/TRBV12-4
TGTGCCAGCAGTTTAGCCCTTGTAGGGAACAATGAGCAGTTCTTC
CASSLALVGNNEQFF
>TRBD2|TRBJ2-1|many|TRBV20-1
TGCAGTGCTAGACTAGCGGGGAAAAACAATGAGCAGTTCTTC
CSARLAGKNNEQFF
>.|TRBJ2-5|few|TRBV24-1
TGTGCCACCAGTGACCCCCGGTGGCAAGAGACCCAGTACTTC
CATSDPRWQETQYF
>TRBD2|TRBJ2-1|.|TRBV27
TGTGCCAGCAGTCCGAGCGGGAGCGGGTATTATGAGCAGTTCTTC
CASSPSGSGYYEQFF
>TRBD2|TRBJ2-3|.|TRBV4-3
TGCGCCAGCAGCCAAGACCTCCTAGCGGGAGTAGCAGATACGCAGTATTTT
CASSQDLLAGVADTQYF
>.|TRBJ2-1|.|TRBV7-9
TGTGCCAGCAGCTTGATCTCCTGGGGGCAGTTCTTC
CASSLISWGQFF
>.|TRBJ2-1|few|TRBV11-2
TGTGCCAGCAGCTCCAAGGATCGGAGATGGAACAATGAGCAGTTCTTC
CASSSKDRRWNNEQFF
>.|TRBJ2-7|many|TRBV12-3/TRBV12-4
TGTGCCAGCAGTTTCGGGCAGTTGACCTACGAGCAGTACTTC
CASSFGQLTYEQYF
>TRBD1|TRBJ2-7|.|TRBV28
TGTGCCAGCAGTTTATCCCGGGACAGGTCCTCCTACGAGCAGTACTTC
CASSLSRDRSSYEQYF
>TRBD1|TRBJ1-1|few|TRBV7-9
TGTGCCAGCAGCTGGACAGGCACTGAAGCTTTCTTT
CASSWTGTEAFF
>TRBD2|TRBJ2-5|few|TRBV7-8
TGTGCCAGCAGCCCTGGGAGGGGATGGGGCGGGAGAGAGACCCAGTACTTC
CASSPGRGWGGRETQYF
>.|TRBJ2-2|many|TRBV5-8
TGTGCCAGCAGCCCCGAGGGCACCGGGGAGCTGTTTTTT
CASSPEGTGELFF
>TRBD2|TRBJ2-7|few|TRBV6-5
TGTGCCAGCAGTTTAGCGGGACCCCGGAGCTCCTACGAGCAGTACTTC
CASSLAGPRSSYEQYF
>TRBD1|TRBJ2-5|.|TRBV5-6
TGTGCCAGCAGCTTTAAGCGGACAGGGCAACAAGAGACCCAGTACTTC
CASSFKRTGQQETQYF
>.|TRBJ1-1|few|TRBV5-1
TGCGCCAGCAGCTTGGGTAGGGGCCTAATGGGAGGGAACACTGAAGCTTTCTTT
CASSLGRGLMGGNTEAFF
>.|TRBJ2-3|few|TRBV7-9
TGTGCCAGCAGCTTAGTTCTGAGGGCAGATACGCAGTATTTT
CASSLVLRADTQYF
>.|TRBJ2-2|.|TRBV27
TGTGCCAGCAGTTTATCACAGTTCGGGGAGCTGTTTTTT
CASSLSQFGELFF
>.|TRBJ2-2|few|TRBV4-3
TGCGCCAGCAGCCAAGATTCGATCACCGGGGAGCTGTTTTTT
CASSQDSITGELFF
>.|TRBJ1-5|.|TRBV18
TGTGCCAGCTCACCACTTTCAGGGACCAATCAGCCCCAGCATTTT
CASSPLSGTNQPQHF
>TRBD2|TRBJ2-1|.|TRBV24-1
TGTGCCACTTCAAGAGCGGGAGGGCCTCACAATGAGCAGTTCTTC
CATSRAGGPHNEQFF
>TRBD1|TRBJ1-4|.|TRBV7-2
TGTGCCAGCAGCTCCAGGACAGGGGACGAAAAACTGTTTTTT
CASSSRTGDEKLFF
>TRBD1|TRBJ2-3|few|TRBV2
TGTGCCAGCATCAAGGTTAAGGGACAGGGCACAGATACGCAGTATTTT
CASIKVKGQGTDTQYF
>TRBD1|TRBJ2-7|few|TRBV13
TGTGCCAGCAGCACTCATCCGGGACAGGGATTGAACGAGCAGTACTTC
CASSTHPGQGLNEQYF
>.|TRBJ1-1|many|TRBV29-1
TGCAGCGTTGACAGTCTGAACACTGAAGCTTTCTTT
CSVDSLNTEAFF
>.|TRBJ2-7|.|TRBV6-6
TGTGCCAGCAGTAAAGCCTACGAGCAGTACTTC
CASSKAYEQYF
>.|TRBJ1-3|.|TRBV27
TGTGCCAGCAGTTTAGAGGGGCCCTACAGCCAGGCCTCTGGAAACACCATATATTTT
CASSLEGPYSQASGNTIYF
>TRBD2|TRBJ2-3|few|TRBV5-1
TGCGCCAGCAGAACAGCGGGGGACTTCACAGATACGCAGTATTTT
CASRTAGDFTDTQYF
>.|TRBJ1-4|few|TRBV7-9
TGTGCCAGCAGCTTAGATGACACCCCTGGTTTTTTT
CASSLDDTPGFF
>.|TRBJ2-6|many|TRBV12-3/TRBV12-4
TGTGCCAGCAGTCGCAGGGGTACTGGGGCCAACGTCCTGACTTTC
CASSRRGTGANVLTF
>TRBD2|TRBJ2-1|few|TRBV20-1
TGCAGTGCCAATGTGGGGACTAGCGGGAGAGATGAGCAGTTCTTC
CSANVGTSGRDEQFF
>.|TRBJ1-3|many|TRBV29-1
TGCAGCGTGACCCTTAGACAGTCTCTGGCTGGAAACACCATATATTTT
CSVTLRQSLAGNTIYF
>TRBD1|TRBJ2-7|many|TRBV15
TGTGCCACCAGCAGACATCCCTCGCTCGACAGGGTGGGTGGTTCCTACGAGCAGTACTTC
CATSRHPSLDRVGGSYEQYF
>TRBD1|TRBJ2-3|.|TRBV28
TGTGCCAGCAGCCCATTGGGCAGGGGGCTAGATACGCAGTATTTT
CASSPLGRGLDTQYF
>.|TRBJ1-6|.|TRBV20-1
TGCAGTGCTAGAGAGAGGGGGAATGAGCGATCACCCCTCCACTTT
CSARERGNERSPLHF
>.|TRBJ2-5|few|TRBV6-1
TGTGCCAGCACCCAGGACAGTCTTCAAGAGACCCAGTACTTC
CASTQDSLQETQYF
>TRBD1|TRBJ2-7|few|TRBV2
TGTGCCAGCAGCGGGGGGACAGGGCTTTCCTACGAGCAGTACTTC
CASSGGTGLSYEQYF
>TRBD2|TRBJ2-1|few|TRBV5-6
TGTGCCAGCAGCTACGCCGGGACTACACACAATGAGCAGTTCTTC
CASSYAGTTHNEQFF
>TRBD1|TRBJ1-5|.|TRBV20-1
TGCAGTGCTGCACAGGGGCTTGGCAATCAGCCCCAGCATTTT
CSAAQGLGNQPQHF
>.|TRBJ1-2|many|TRBV5-5
TGTGCCAGCAGCTTTGTTGACAGCCGCTATGGCTACACCTTC
CASSFVDSRYGYTF
>TRBD2|TRBJ2-7|.|TRBV7-9
TGTGCCAGCAGCTCGCTAGATACTAGCGCTACTTCCTACGAGCAGTACTTC
CASSSLDTSATSYEQYF
>TRBD1|TRBJ2-1|many|TRBV5-1
TGCGCCAGCAGCTTACCCGGGACAGGGCTTTCGAATGAGCAGTTCTTC
CASSLPGTGLSNEQFF
>.|TRBJ2-3|.|TRBV20-1
TGCAGGGCCACGGGGGATACGCAGTATTTT
CRATGDTQYF
>.|TRBJ1-5|few|TRBV20-1
TGCAGTGCTGGGGTGGGTTATAGCAATCAGCCCCAGCATTTT
CSAGVGYSNQPQHF
>.|TRBJ2-1|many|TRBV6-5
TGTGCCAGCAGTTCCGCCCAGGGTAGGTCCTACAATGAGCAGTTCTTC
CASSSAQGRSYNEQFF
>TRBD1|TRBJ1-5|.|TRBV10-3
TGTGCCATCAGGGGACAGGGGGACAATCAGCCCCAGCATTTT
CAIRGQGDNQPQHF
>TRBD2|TRBJ2-7|many|TRBV2
TGTGCCAGCATCCCTTTGTGGGGTTTAGCGGGAGGATCCGAGCAGTACTTC
CASIPLWGLAGGSEQYF
>TRBD2|TRBJ2-1|.|TRBV7-2
TGTGCCAGCAGCTTAGAAAAGGCGGGAGGGTCTGGTGAGCAGTTCTTC
CASSLEKAGGSGEQFF
>.|TRBJ2-7|.|TRBV4-1
TGCGCCAGCAGCCAAGGAGGGCATCCCGGGTCCTACGAGCAGTACTTC
CASSQGGHPGSYEQYF
>.|TRBJ2-7|many|TRBV19
TGTGCCAGTAGTTCGGAGTTTGGTTACGAGCAGTACTTC
CASSSEFGYEQYF